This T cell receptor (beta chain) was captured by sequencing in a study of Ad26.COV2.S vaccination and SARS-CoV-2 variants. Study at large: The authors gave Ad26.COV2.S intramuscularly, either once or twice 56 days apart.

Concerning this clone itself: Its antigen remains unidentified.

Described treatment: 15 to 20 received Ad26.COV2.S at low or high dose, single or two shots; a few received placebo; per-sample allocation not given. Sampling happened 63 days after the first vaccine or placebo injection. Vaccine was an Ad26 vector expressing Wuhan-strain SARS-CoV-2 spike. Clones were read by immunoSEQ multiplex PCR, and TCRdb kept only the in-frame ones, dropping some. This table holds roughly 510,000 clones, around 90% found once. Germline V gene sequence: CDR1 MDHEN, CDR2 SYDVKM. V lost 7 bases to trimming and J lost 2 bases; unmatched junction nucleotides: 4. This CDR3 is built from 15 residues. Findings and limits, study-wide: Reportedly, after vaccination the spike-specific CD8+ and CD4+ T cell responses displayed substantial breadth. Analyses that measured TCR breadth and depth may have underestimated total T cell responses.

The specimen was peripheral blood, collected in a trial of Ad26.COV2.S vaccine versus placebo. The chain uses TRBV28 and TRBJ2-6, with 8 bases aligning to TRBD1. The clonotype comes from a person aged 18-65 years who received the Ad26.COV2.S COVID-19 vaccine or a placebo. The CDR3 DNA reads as TGTGCCAGCACGTCAGGGGGCGCTGGGGCCAACGTCCTGACTTTC. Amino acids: CASTSGGAGANVLTF. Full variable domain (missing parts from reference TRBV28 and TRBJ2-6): DVKVTQSSRYLVKRTGEKVFLECVQDMDHENMFWYRQDPGLGLRLIYFSYDVKMKEKGDIPEGYSVSREKKERFSLILESASTNQTSMYLCASTSGGAGANVLTFGAGSRLTVL.